A selection of T cell receptor beta chains follows, all from one sample in a study of blood T cell repertoires in COVID-19. Sequencing was performed with immunoSEQ multiplex PCR; in TCRdb, only in-frame clones are kept and a portion is missing. In the table there are tens of thousands of clones, 83% of which are singletons. The sequencing input was peripheral blood. All receptors come from a man aged 30 to 45 with COVID-19, enrolled during active disease. Both conserved end residues are part of each CDR3. The D gene is left open where the match is weak. Where a row states a size, it is once, few, many or the class of an expanded clone; other rows omit it.

j_call cdr3_length d_call clone_size v_call cdr3_aa cdr3_nt
TRBJ2-3 14 NA NA TRBV3-1/TRBV3-2 CASRPTGATDTQYF TGTGCCAGCCGACCGACCGGAGCCACAGATACGCAGTATTTT
TRBJ2-1 16 TRBD1 NA TRBV29-1 CSVATGGHGSYNEQFF TGCAGCGTCGCCACAGGGGGGCATGGATCCTACAATGAGCAGTTCTTC
TRBJ1-1 13 NA NA TRBV5-1 CASSEGSNTEAFF TGCGCCAGCAGCGAGGGATCGAACACTGAAGCTTTCTTT
TRBJ2-7 13 TRBD1 NA TRBV29-1 CSVSTGITYEQYF TGCAGCGTCTCGACAGGGATCACCTACGAGCAGTACTTC
TRBJ1-2 14 TRBD1 NA TRBV11-2 CASSYRQGTDGYTF TGTGCCAGCAGCTACCGACAGGGGACGGATGGCTACACCTTC
TRBJ2-3 16 TRBD2 NA TRBV3-1/TRBV3-2 CASSHPSGSLQDTQYF TGTGCCAGCAGCCACCCTAGCGGCAGCTTGCAAGATACGCAGTATTTT
TRBJ1-5 13 TRBD1 NA TRBV2 CASSGTGVQPQHF TGTGCCAGCAGTGGGACAGGGGTTCAGCCCCAGCATTTT
TRBJ2-2 13 NA NA TRBV4-1 CASSQGSIGELFF TGCGCCAGCAGCCAAGGGAGTATCGGGGAGCTGTTTTTT
TRBJ1-1 15 NA NA TRBV28 CASSLLDPGVTEAFF TGTGCCAGCAGTTTACTGGACCCGGGGGTTACTGAAGCTTTCTTT
TRBJ1-5 16 TRBD1 NA TRBV27 CASSWTGKGKDQPQHF TGTGCCAGCAGTTGGACAGGTAAGGGGAAGGATCAGCCCCAGCATTTT
TRBJ2-2 13 NA NA TRBV6-4 CASSRRDTGELFF TGTGCCAGCAGTCGGAGGGACACCGGGGAGCTGTTTTTT
TRBJ2-4 12 NA NA TRBV5-6 CASSLVSGIQYF TGTGCCAGCAGCTTGGTGTCAGGAATTCAGTACTTC
TRBJ2-3 18 TRBD2 NA TRBV24-1 CATSDLPGTSGSTDTQYF TGTGCCACCAGTGATTTGCCCGGGACTAGCGGGAGCACAGATACGCAGTATTTT
TRBJ2-3 16 NA few TRBV11-2 CASSLTPGRATDTQYF TGTGCCAGCAGCCTGACGCCTGGCAGGGCCACAGATACGCAGTATTTT
TRBJ2-1 14 TRBD2 NA TRBV6-2/TRBV6-3 CASSYSGRGGEQFF TGTGCCAGCAGTTACAGCGGGAGGGGGGGTGAGCAGTTCTTC
TRBJ2-3 16 TRBD2 NA TRBV10-1 CASSVSSGSIADTQYF TGCGCCAGCAGTGTTTCCAGCGGGAGTATCGCAGATACGCAGTATTTT
TRBJ1-3 12 TRBD1 NA TRBV12-3/TRBV12-4 CASSPRGNTIYF TGTGCCAGCAGTCCCAGGGGGAACACCATATATTTT
TRBJ2-2 14 NA NA TRBV28 CASFDSSNTGELFF TGTGCCAGCTTCGACAGTTCGAACACCGGGGAGCTGTTTTTT
TRBJ2-1 14 TRBD2 NA TRBV7-3 CASSRTSAGGEQFF TGTGCCAGCAGCCGCACTAGCGCCGGGGGTGAGCAGTTCTTC
TRBJ1-2 13 NA NA TRBV27 CASSSLGGSGYTF TGTGCCAGCAGTTCCCTGGGGGGGTCTGGCTACACCTTC
TRBJ1-3 14 NA NA TRBV6-1 CASSELGSGNTIYF TGTGCCAGCAGTGAATTGGGCTCGGGGAACACCATATATTTT
TRBJ2-5 10 NA NA TRBV11-2 CASSSYPGDF TGTGCCAGCAGCTCGTACCCGGGGGACTTC
TRBJ1-6 16 NA NA TRBV4-3 CASSQDPNLADSPLHF TGCGCCAGCAGCCAAGACCCCAACTTAGCCGATTCACCCCTCCACTTT
TRBJ2-5 16 TRBD2 NA TRBV7-9 CASSLNWASGQETQYF TGTGCCAGCAGCCTTAACTGGGCTAGCGGGCAAGAGACCCAGTACTTC
TRBJ1-6 18 NA NA TRBV7-9 CASSPFAGGSSYNSPLHF TGTGCCAGCAGCCCCTTTGCGGGAGGCAGCTCCTATAATTCACCCCTCCACTTT
TRBJ1-3 14 NA few TRBV5-5 CASSLAGLGNTIYF TGTGCCAGCAGCTTGGCAGGGCTGGGAAACACCATATATTTT
TRBJ1-6 15 TRBD1 NA TRBV28 CASSLPDRGGSPLHF TGTGCCAGCAGTTTGCCGGACAGGGGGGGTTCACCCCTCCACTTT
TRBJ2-7 16 TRBD2 NA TRBV4-2 CASSPTLTSSVYEQYF TGTGCCAGCAGCCCGACCTTGACTAGCAGTGTCTACGAGCAGTACTTC
TRBJ1-1 11 NA NA TRBV20-1 CSARDTAEAFF TGCAGTGCTAGAGATACGGCTGAAGCTTTCTTT
TRBJ2-7 13 NA NA TRBV28 CASSKTGSYEQYF TGTGCCAGCAGTAAAACAGGCTCCTACGAGCAGTACTTC
TRBJ2-7 16 TRBD2 NA TRBV4-3 CASSQDRASGSYEQYF TGCGCCAGCAGCCAAGATAGGGCTAGCGGGAGCTACGAGCAGTACTTC
TRBJ1-6 20 NA few TRBV27 CASSFEPYTPESSYNSPLHF TGTGCCAGCAGTTTCGAACCTTACACACCGGAGAGCTCCTATAATTCACCCCTCCACTTT
TRBJ2-7 16 NA NA TRBV5-1 CASSLLGQQGNYEQYF TGCGCCAGCAGCCTGCTCGGACAGCAGGGTAACTACGAGCAGTACTTC
TRBJ1-4 12 NA few TRBV10-3 CAISEKGMELFF TGTGCCATCAGTGAGAAGGGGATGGAACTGTTTTTT
TRBJ2-2 16 TRBD2 NA TRBV7-9 CASSLTLAGELGELFF TGTGCCAGCAGCTTAACCCTAGCGGGAGAACTCGGGGAGCTGTTTTTT
TRBJ2-7 14 NA NA TRBV11-2 CASSLEQASYEQYF TGTGCCAGCAGCTTAGAACAGGCCTCCTACGAGCAGTACTTC
TRBJ2-7 13 TRBD1 once TRBV7-3 CASSFGTGGSFYF TGTGCCAGCAGCTTCGGGACAGGGGGTTCTTTCTACTTC
TRBJ2-7 16 NA few TRBV6-2/TRBV6-3 CASSYVRGVRSYEQYF TGTGCCAGCAGTTACGTCCGGGGAGTTCGGTCCTACGAGCAGTACTTC
TRBJ2-5 15 TRBD1 NA TRBV5-4 CASSFDGTGQETQYF TGTGCCAGCAGCTTTGACGGGACAGGACAAGAGACCCAGTACTTC
TRBJ2-5 17 TRBD2 NA TRBV10-1 CASSEGLAGGLGETQYF TGCGCCAGCAGTGAGGGACTAGCGGGAGGGCTCGGGGAGACCCAGTACTTC
TRBJ1-5 15 TRBD1 few TRBV6-5 CASSYSTGGGQPQHF TGTGCCAGCAGTTATTCTACAGGGGGTGGGCAGCCCCAGCATTTT
TRBJ2-3 16 NA NA TRBV28 CASRAQGRASTDTQYF TGTGCCAGCAGAGCGCAGGGGCGGGCTAGCACAGATACGCAGTATTTT
TRBJ1-4 16 NA NA TRBV5-1 CASSLMKSAGNEKLFF TGCGCCAGCAGCTTGATGAAATCGGCGGGTAATGAAAAACTGTTTTTT
TRBJ1-5 12 NA NA TRBV28 CASTFSHQPQHF TGTGCCAGCACCTTTAGCCATCAGCCCCAGCATTTT